This TCR beta chain was observed in a study of blood T cell repertoires in COVID-19 (TCRdb year 2020). For context, the study as a whole: The collaborator samples originated in the United States, Italy and Spain and spanned the acute and convalescent phases of COVID-19. The prospective study material was composed of cDNA or gDNA derived from T cells, B-cell-depleted T cells, or PBMCs. Subjects who had been exposed to COVID-19, were actively infected with it, or had recovered from it provided the deeply sampled blood TCRbeta repertoires that made up the dataset. A freely available public database, intended as a resource for researchers studying the immune response to SARS-CoV-2, is where the repertoires were released. Samples were obtained from the ongoing ImmuneRACE study (first 160 participants) and from 1,254 subjects provided by 6 global collaborators. Nearly every sample came with metadata listing a de-identified subject ID, COVID-19 status, age in years and sex. HLA class I and class II types, where available, came from metadata supplied by the sample provider rather than from assay-based typing.

Study-wide findings and limitations: Clinical and demographic metadata were provided uncurated, with the amount varying by source and participant.

CDR1 and CDR2, per the germline V gene, are SGHAT and FQNNGV. There are 16 amino acids in the CDR3, from cysteine to phenylalanine inclusive. The only DNA kept is the CDR3, 48 bases in frame from the first base. Trimming accounts for 4 bases at V and 5 bases at J, while the number of junction bases matched to no gene is 11. About this clone itself: It has no known antigen specificity. Nothing much larger sits one base from this clone, and base qualities are not available.

TCRbeta CDR3 regions were amplified from genomic DNA using the immunoSEQ Assay, a bias-controlled multiplex PCR. As for the authors' bioinformatics: The number of nucleated cells in each sample was estimated from the amplification of reference gene primers within the assay. Sequence reads were collapsed and filtered to measure the absolute abundance of every unique TCRbeta CDR3 rearrangement. For each sample, productive Simpson clonality was calculated as the square root of Simpson's diversity index over productive rearrangements. Entries here come from immuneACCESS through TCRdb and include only in-frame sequences with V and J called. Some clones fail to appear in such tables; in the studies checked, an unresolved V gene covers under half of the shortfall, and the cause of the remainder is unknown. Clone size and V and J calls were adopted from that table, with D and trimming inferred from the DNA. Recorded for this sample are under 250,000 clones; roughly 86% of them occurred a single time. The top ten hold around 2.6% of the sample.

Participants in the prospective study were enrolled through a virtual design, were aged roughly 18 to 100 years, and lived in 24 United States geographic areas. In the prospective study, cohorts were assigned on the basis of participant-reported clinical history obtained from a screening survey and a study questionnaire. In the prospective study, mobile phlebotomists collected whole blood, serum and a nasopharyngeal or oropharyngeal swab from each participant. Participants in the prospective study had the option to provide additional blood draws and questionnaires over a roughly 2-month period. Blood samples from the prospective study were shipped frozen or at room temperature prior to DNA extraction.

This TCR was recovered from a woman in her twenties or thirties with acute COVID-19. The sequenced material came from PBMCs or T cells enriched from blood (not recorded which). The chain was built from TRBV11-2 and TRBJ1-1; 9 of the junction bases match TRBD1. CDR3 reads: CASSYTGGRRTTEAFF. The nucleotide sequence reads TGTGCCAGCAGCTATACAGGGGGCCGGCGAACAACTGAAGCTTTCTTT.